The 16 T cell receptor beta chains presented below share a single source sample, sequenced in a study of monozygotic twins with inflammatory bowel disease. One entry per CDR3 protein, without DNA, is what TCRdb gives after re-calling the 5' RACE reads. The listing records approximately 400,000 distinct CDR3 sequences. The sample comprised blood. Receptors were obtained from a human donor with ulcerative colitis or Crohn's disease, or a healthy co-twin of an affected twin (not recorded which).

This chain joins TRBV5-1 and TRBJ2-2. The CDR3 runs 14 residues. CDR1 is SGHRS, CDR2 YFSETQ, per germline. CDR3 loop: CASSWNSNTGELFF.

The V call is TRBV6-6, the J call TRBJ1-5. The CDR3 covers 14 residues. Per germline, CDR1 MNHNY and CDR2 SVGAGI (reference sequence). The CDR3 protein is CASSFGGSNQPQHF.

The rearrangement uses TRBV20-1 and TRBJ2-3; lacking DNA, the TRBD2 call made by TCRdb goes unchecked. The CDR3 spans 17 residues. Germline V gene lookup returns CDR1 DFQATT and CDR2 SNEGSKA (reference sequence). CDR3 protein: CSARDSRGSGGTDTQYF.

The rearrangement joins TRBV7-6 to TRBJ2-2; TCRdb names TRBD1, which stays unverified in the absence of DNA. Germline V gene sequence: CDR1 SGHVS, CDR2 FNYEAQ. The CDR3 contains 16 residues. The CDR3 is CASSLGQNRGTGELFF.

The chain's CDR3 is CSASTGTSGNNEQFF. The chain uses TRBV20-1 and TRBJ2-1; TCRdb indicates TRBD2, and absent DNA this call remains unverified. Germline CDR1 reads DFQATT; CDR2 reads SNEGSKA (reference sequence). The CDR3 length is 15 residues.

V and J are TRBV19 and TRBJ1-2; lacking DNA, the TRBD1 call made by TCRdb goes unchecked. This CDR3 contains 13 residues. The germline V gene has CDR1 LNHDA and CDR2 SQIVND (reference sequence). The CDR3 reads CASDPGQNYGYTF.

The chain recombines TRBV6-2 or TRBV6-3 with TRBJ2-7. CDR3 length equals 13 residues. The germline CDR1 and CDR2 sequences are MNHEY and SVGEGT. CDR3 loop: CASSYMRSYEQYF.

The gene calls are TRBV28 and TRBJ2-7; there is no DNA to check the TCRdb D call of TRBD1. The CDR3 loop spans 15 amino acids. Germline V gives CDR1 MDHEN, CDR2 SYDVKM. CDR3 loop: CASILNGGQSYEQYF.

The chain uses TRBV28 and TRBJ2-6; TCRdb gives TRBD1 as the D gene, but with no DNA this cannot be confirmed. CDR1 is MDHEN and CDR2 is SYDVKM in the germline V gene. CDR3 length: 18 residues. This CDR3 is CASSPWTGNERGANVLTF.

This chain joins TRBV27 and TRBJ2-2. Germline V gene data show CDR1 as MNHEY and CDR2 as SMNVEV (reference sequence). The CDR3 covers 14 residues. The CDR3 is CASSLAQVAGELFF.

The genes are TRBV12-3 or TRBV12-4 and TRBJ2-5; no DNA is available, so the TRBD2 call from TCRdb remains unchecked. This CDR3 is built from 13 residues. This CDR3 reads CASSFSVAETQYF.

The chain combines TRBV3-1 with TRBJ2-2. Per the germline V gene, CDR1 is LGHDT and CDR2 is YNNKEL (reference sequence). CDR3 length: 13 amino acids. The CDR3 sequence is CASGLADTGELFF. Based on the CDR3 plus reference TRBV3-1 and TRBJ2-2, the full variable domain is DTAVSQTPKYLVTQMGNDKSIKCEQNLGHDTMYWYKQDSKKFLKIMFSYNNKELIINETVPNRFSPKSPDKAHLNLHINSLELGDSAVYFCASGLADTGELFFGEGSRLTVL.

The CDR3 loop is CASSSRALGRGSEQYF. J is TRBJ2-7 and V is TRBV7-6; the D call of TRBD1 rests on TCRdb alone, since no DNA is present to check it. Looked up from germline, CDR1 is SGHVS and CDR2 is FNYEAQ. CDR3 length: 16 amino acids.

The CDR3 sequence is CSARVVERGGYEQYF. This chain links TRBV20-1 with TRBJ2-7; TCRdb selects TRBD2, and the lack of DNA leaves this call unchecked. Germline loops: CDR1 DFQATT, CDR2 SNEGSKA (reference sequence). The CDR3 is made up of 15 amino acids.

This chain connects TRBV7-2 to TRBJ1-5. The germline gives CDR1 SGHTA, CDR2 FQGNSA. This CDR3 contains 13 residues. The CDR3 spells CASSLDSSQPQHF.

This chain's CDR3 is CATPCPLARGYEQYF. The chain recombines TRBV23-1 with TRBJ2-7; TCRdb outputs TRBD2, but without DNA this stays unchecked. TRBV23-1 is filed as an ORF, its function uncertain. The CDR3 contains 15 residues.